Each of the 26 T cell receptor beta chains below was sequenced from the same sample in a study of T cell changes during pregnancy in multiple sclerosis. Using immunoSEQ multiplex PCR, the repertoire was profiled, and TCRdb retains in-frame clones only, with some absent. Among roughly 69,000 clones listed, roughly 90% were seen once. Material: CD4+ T cells from peripheral blood mononuclear cells, obtained in the third trimester of pregnancy. Receptors originate from a female donor in good health, enrolled as a control in a pregnancy study.

The chain employs TRBV30 and TRBJ2-7; 8 nucleotides align to TRBD1. This CDR3 is 12 amino acids long. In germline, CDR1 is GTSNPN, CDR2 SVGIG (reference sequence). V was clipped by 4 bases and J by 7 bases; unmatched bases: 6. The chain's CDR3 is CAWNQGAGEQYF. CDR3 in DNA: TGTGCCTGGAATCAGGGGGCGGGGGAGCAGTACTTC.

This clone was picked up a small number of times. This chain joins TRBV19 and TRBJ1-3, with 8 bases identical to TRBD1. Germline-derived CDR1 and CDR2 are LNHDA and SQIVND (reference sequence). CDR3 length equals 15 residues. J was trimmed by 1 base and V by 6 bases; bases with no gene match: 5. CDR3 sequence reads: CASRTDRGSGNTIYF. CDR3 coding DNA: TGTGCCAGTAGGACCGACAGGGGTTCTGGAAACACCATATATTTT.

This clone was seen a single time. This chain links TRBV28 with TRBJ2-7; 8 positions match TRBD2. The CDR3 sequence is 15 residues long. Germline lookup yields CDR1 MDHEN and CDR2 SYDVKM. J gave up 3 bases and V 6 bases, and 10 bases lay outside the gene matches. CDR3 sequence reads: CASSLGGGRGYEQYF. The CDR3 DNA follows: TGTGCCAGCAGCCTTGGCGGGGGGAGAGGCTACGAGCAGTACTTC.

The V gene is TRBV19, the J gene TRBJ1-4, with TRBD1 matching 9 bases. The CDR3 contains 16 residues. Looked up from germline, CDR1 is LNHDA and CDR2 is SQIVND (reference sequence). After removal of 6 bases from V and 0 bases from J, the junction contained 5 bases not matched to a gene. In nucleotides, the CDR3 is TGTGCCAGTAGCACAGGGGGCCTAGCAACTAATGAAAAACTGTTTTTT. Translated, it gives CASSTGGLATNEKLFF. Looking up the rest from reference TRBV19 and TRBJ1-4 gives the full variable domain: DGGITQSPKYLFRKEGQNVTLSCEQNLNHDAMYWYRQDPGQGLRLIYYSQIVNDFQKGDIAEGYSVSREKKESFPLTVTSAQKNPTAFYLCASSTGGLATNEKLFFGSGTQLSVL.

The chain joins TRBV13 to TRBJ1-6; unclear D gene. Germline V gene data show CDR1 as PRHDT and CDR2 as FYEKMQ (reference sequence). V was shortened by 0 bases and J by 10 bases, with 13 bases between the two germline ends. This CDR3 has 15 amino acids. Here the CDR3 reads CASSLGFAGMSPLHF. The CDR3 bases are TGTGCCAGCAGCTTAGGTTTTGCGGGGATGTCACCCCTCCACTTT. Looking up the rest from reference TRBV13 and TRBJ1-6 gives the full variable domain: AAGVIQSPRHLIKEKRETATLKCYPIPRHDTVYWYQQGPGQDPQFLISFYEKMQSDKGSIPDRFSAQQFSDYHSELNMSSLELGDSALYFCASSLGFAGMSPLHFGNGTRLTVT.

The gene calls are TRBV4-3 and TRBJ2-7, with D perhaps matching TRBD2 (5 bases). This CDR3 spans 16 amino acids. Germline V gene lookup returns CDR1 LGHNA and CDR2 YSLEER. V shed 3 bases and J shed 4 bases, with 19 bases lying between them. CDR3 protein: CASSQGYGGRKYEQYF. Here the CDR3 DNA reads TGCGCCAGCAGCCAGGGATACGGCGGGCGCAAATACGAGCAGTACTTC.

The CDR3 coding sequence is TGTGCCAGCAGTACCATTGACAGGGCCTATGGCTACACCTTC. It codes for CASSTIDRAYGYTF. The J gene is TRBJ1-2, the V gene TRBV6-5; 7 bases match TRBD1. The CDR3 is made up of 14 amino acids. Trimming cost V 5 bases and J 4 bases; bases outside gene matches: 7. The germline gives CDR1 MNHEY, CDR2 SVGAGI.

This rearrangement joins TRBV30 to TRBJ1-5, with a tentative D call TRBD1 (5 bases). The germline V gene has CDR1 GTSNPN and CDR2 SVGIG (reference sequence). The V and J ends lost 3 bases and 0 bases respectively, with 9 bases between them. This CDR3 has 14 amino acids. The CDR3 bases are TGTGCCTGGAGCAGACAGAATAGCAATCAGCCCCAGCATTTT. Translated: CAWSRQNSNQPQHF.

The chain employs TRBV5-1 and TRBJ2-2; no reliable D call. Germline V gene sequence: CDR1 SGHRS, CDR2 YFSETQ. V lost 0 bases and J 4 bases, leaving 10 bases between the germline ends. The CDR3 runs 15 residues. The CDR3 loop reads CASSLAVQATGELFF. The CDR3 bases are TGCGCCAGCAGCTTGGCCGTGCAGGCCACCGGGGAGCTGTTTTTT.

The V call is TRBV6-6, the J call TRBJ2-7, with a weak D call TRBD2 (6 bases). Looked up from germline, CDR1 is MNHNY and CDR2 is SVGAGI (reference sequence). V was pared by 6 bases and J by 4 bases, with 7 bases between. This CDR3 contains 11 residues. The CDR3 region is CASSREYEQYF. DNA of the CDR3: TGTGCCAGCAGCCGGGAGTACGAGCAGTACTTC.

This sequence joins TRBV19 and TRBJ1-1, with TRBD1 matching 7 bases. This CDR3 comprises 16 residues. Germline V gives CDR1 LNHDA, CDR2 SQIVND (reference sequence). Trimming removed 8 bases from V and 3 bases from J; junction bases left unmatched: 15. CDR3 residues: CASCSGGGEGYTEAFF. The CDR3 DNA reads TGTGCCAGTTGCTCGGGAGGGGGCGAAGGGTACACTGAAGCTTTCTTT.

The chain couples TRBV4-3 to TRBJ1-4, with D tentatively TRBD1 (5 bases). CDR1 and CDR2 from the germline V gene are LGHNA and YSLEER. The CDR3 is 14 residues long. With 0 bases removed from V and 8 bases from J, the gap between germline ends came to 10 bases. CDR3 DNA sequence: TGCGCCAGCAGCCAAGAATCCAGGGTGGAAAAACTGTTTTTT. Amino acids: CASSQESRVEKLFF.

This chain uses TRBV4-3 with TRBJ1-1; D unresolved. V lost 1 base, J lost 11 bases, and 11 bases lay in between. The CDR3 is 12 amino acids. Germline values: CDR1 LGHNA, CDR2 YSLEER. For the CDR3, the DNA is TGCGCCAGCAGCCAAGGAGCAGGTGCGGCTTTCTTT. The encoded protein is CASSQGAGAAFF.

V and J are TRBV5-1 and TRBJ2-3; TRBD1 matches 7 bases. Germline V CDR1 and CDR2: SGHRS, YFSETQ. The CDR3 totals 16 residues. Trimming at V came to 0 bases and at J to 3 bases, leaving 7 bases not matched to a gene. The CDR3 DNA reads TGCGCCAGCAGCTTGGTGCCAGGGGGTATAACAGATACGCAGTATTTT. Encoded protein: CASSLVPGGITDTQYF.

This clone was observed a single time. This rearrangement joins TRBV15 to TRBJ1-5, with D perhaps TRBD1 (6 bases). Per the germline V gene, CDR1 is LNHNV and CDR2 is YYDKDF (reference sequence). The CDR3 has 14 amino acids. Trimming removed 4 bases at V and 4 bases at J, with 11 bases between. The DNA of the CDR3 is TGTGCCACCAGCAATTACAGGGATAATCAGCCCCAGCATTTT. Translating it yields CATSNYRDNQPQHF.

The CDR3 DNA is TGTGCCACCAGCAGAGATTACGGACAAATCTATGGCTACACCTTC. This gives the protein CATSRDYGQIYGYTF. J is TRBJ1-2 and V is TRBV15; possible D gene TRBD1, 5 bases. The CDR3 totals 15 residues. The germline V gene has CDR1 LNHNV and CDR2 YYDKDF (reference sequence). Trimming stripped 0 bases from V and 4 bases from J, with 12 bases between. Filled out from reference TRBV15 and TRBJ1-2, the complete variable domain reads DAMVIQNPRYQVTQFGKPVTLSCSQTLNHNVMYWYQQKSSQAPKLLFHYYDKDFNNEADTPDNFQSRRPNTSFCFLDIRSPGLGDTAMYLCATSRDYGQIYGYTFGSGTRLTVV.

The chain recombines TRBV7-9 with TRBJ2-7, with 8 bases matching TRBD1. CDR1 SEHNR and CDR2 FQNEAQ come from the germline V gene (reference sequence). The junction had 17 bases not matched to a gene; V was cut back by 5 bases and J by 2 bases. The CDR3 has 18 amino acids. The CDR3 DNA reads as TGTGCCAGCAGCCCCTTATGGCTTTACAGGGGGATAACCTACGAGCAGTACTTC. Translation: CASSPLWLYRGITYEQYF. The entire variable domain, with the rest obtained from reference TRBV7-9 and TRBJ2-7, is as follows: DTGVSQNPRHKITKRGQNVTFRCDPISEHNRLYWYRQTLGQGPEFLTYFQNEAQLEKSRLLSDRFSAERPKGSFSTLEIQRTEQGDSAMYLCASSPLWLYRGITYEQYFGPGTRLTVT.

The chain recombines TRBV9 with TRBJ2-1; D may be TRBD2 (7 bases). Germline V CDR1 and CDR2: SGDLS, YYNGEE. V was trimmed by 0 bases and J by 5 bases, leaving 18 bases between them. The CDR3 runs to 17 residues. In DNA form, the CDR3 reads TGTGCCAGCAGCGTAGGGGGTAGGGGGGGGGCTAACAATGAGCAGTTCTTC. This gives the protein CASSVGGRGGANNEQFF.

The CDR3 bases are TGTGCCAGCAGTTCCCACCGGGGACAGGATTATGGCTACACCTTC. The encoded protein is CASSSHRGQDYGYTF. This chain uses TRBV6-5 with TRBJ1-2; TRBD1 matches 8 bases. The germline CDR1 and CDR2 sequences are MNHEY and SVGAGI. CDR3 length: 15 residues. V lost 4 bases, J lost 5 bases, and 9 bases stayed unmatched.

The chain couples TRBV4-3 to TRBJ1-2; D call uncertain. Germline lookup yields CDR1 LGHNA and CDR2 YSLEER. This CDR3 comprises 14 residues. The ends were cut back, 0 bases at V and 4 bases at J, with 9 bases in the middle. The CDR3: CASSQERGFYGYTF. Written as DNA, the CDR3 is TGCGCCAGCAGCCAAGAACGGGGATTCTATGGCTACACCTTC.

The chain has TRBV5-1 and TRBJ2-7; D perhaps matches TRBD2 (5 bases). The CDR3 covers 14 residues. Germline V lookup: CDR1 SGHRS, CDR2 YFSETQ. V was clipped by 4 bases and J by 1 base, with 12 bases between them. The DNA of the CDR3 is TGCGCCAGCAGCCCGGATGGGAGTTCCTACGAGCAGTACTTC. This gives the protein CASSPDGSSYEQYF. Combining the CDR3 with reference TRBV5-1 and TRBJ2-7 gives the whole variable domain KAGVTQTPRYLIKTRGQQVTLSCSPISGHRSVSWYQQTPGQGLQFLFEYFSETQRNKGNFPGRFSGRQFSNSRSEMNVSTLELGDSALYLCASSPDGSSYEQYFGPGTRLTVT.

The chain couples TRBV20-1 to TRBJ1-1, with D unresolved. CDR3 length: 10 amino acids. CDR1 and CDR2 (germline): DFQATT, SNEGSKA (reference sequence). Between the trimmed V and J ends, which lost 6 bases and 2 bases, there was a span of 4 bases. Here the CDR3 DNA reads TGCAGTGCCATCAACACTGAAGCTTTCTTT. Encoded protein: CSAINTEAFF.

The V and J genes are TRBV21-1 and TRBJ1-1; no DNA check was done on the table's D call, TRBD1. TRBV21-1 counts as a pseudogene. The CDR3 is 14 residues long. The CDR3 spells CASSRDRENTEAFF. CDR3 bases: TGTGCCAGCAGTCGCGACAGGGAGAACACTGAAGCTTTCTTT.

This clone was picked up a small number of times. The chain recombines TRBV2 with TRBJ2-5; TRBD1 aligns across 8 bases. The CDR3 is 15 amino acids. V dropped 7 bases and J dropped 3; count of bases not matched to a gene: 10. Germline V CDR1 and CDR2: SNHLY, FYNNEI. CDR3 nucleotide sequence: TGTGCCAGCACGTTCCTAGGACAGGGTAAAGAGACCCAGTACTTC. Protein sequence: CASTFLGQGKETQYF.

The J gene is TRBJ1-2, the V gene TRBV10-3; 8 bases line up with TRBD1. The CDR3 covers 13 residues. The V and J ends lost 4 bases and 6 bases, in that order; junction bases with no gene match: 4. The germline CDR1 and CDR2 sequences are ENHRY and SYGVKD. The CDR3 DNA reads TGTGCCATCAGTGCAGGACAGGGCGATGGCTACACCTTC. Protein sequence: CAISAGQGDGYTF.

This clone occurred many times. The chain employs TRBV25-1 and TRBJ1-1, with D hard to call. This CDR3 spans 15 amino acids. Germline lookup yields CDR1 MGHDK and CDR2 SYGVNS. V was cut by 6 bases and J by 5 bases, with 19 bases left in between. CDR3 in amino acids: CASRNNLGGRTEAFF. The CDR3 bases are TGTGCCAGCAGAAATAATCTCGGAGGGAGAACTGAAGCTTTCTTT.